This paragraph reports one T cell receptor beta chain. The data stem from a study of cytomegalovirus exposure and HLA in healthy donors. Trimming pared 6 bases from V and 1 base from J, leaving 10 bases between. This CDR3 has 13 amino acids. Germline assignment: CDR1 MNHNY and CDR2 SVGAGI (reference sequence). The donors comprised healthy bone marrow donors. PCR primers comprised 60 Vbeta and 13 Jbeta primers. Sequencing used immunoSEQ multiplex PCR; TCRdb keeps in-frame clones, though not all of them. In the table there are 170,000 or so clones, around 82% of which are singletons. Sequencing input: PBMCs. The source is a man aged 55 to 69 in good health and CMV-seronegative. The chain recombines TRBV6-6 with TRBJ2-7; D might be TRBD2 (6 bases). CDR3 loop: CASRRDLSYEQYF. CDR3 DNA: TGTGCCAGCAGGCGGGACTTATCCTACGAGCAGTACTTC.